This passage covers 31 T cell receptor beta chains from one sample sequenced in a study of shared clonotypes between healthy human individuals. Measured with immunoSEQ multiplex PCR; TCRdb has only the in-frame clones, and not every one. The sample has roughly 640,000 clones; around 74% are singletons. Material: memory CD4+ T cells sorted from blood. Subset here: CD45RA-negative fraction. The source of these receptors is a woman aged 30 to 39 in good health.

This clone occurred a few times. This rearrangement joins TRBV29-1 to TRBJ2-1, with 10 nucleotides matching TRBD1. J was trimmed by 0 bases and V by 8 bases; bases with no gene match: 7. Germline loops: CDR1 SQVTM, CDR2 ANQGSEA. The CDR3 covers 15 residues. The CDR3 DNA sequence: TGCAGCTTAAAGGGGGACAGGGGCTCCTACAATGAGCAGTTCTTC. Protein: CSLKGDRGSYNEQFF.

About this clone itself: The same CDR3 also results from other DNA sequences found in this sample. The CDR3 loop reads CASSPLHTGELFF. The CDR3 nucleotides read TGTGCCAGCAGTCCCCTTCACACCGGGGAGCTGTTTTTT. This chain uses TRBV27 with TRBJ2-2; D call uncertain. Trimming removed 5 bases from V and 3 bases from J, with 7 bases in between. The CDR3 has 13 amino acids. Germline CDR1 is MNHEY and CDR2 is SMNVEV (reference sequence).

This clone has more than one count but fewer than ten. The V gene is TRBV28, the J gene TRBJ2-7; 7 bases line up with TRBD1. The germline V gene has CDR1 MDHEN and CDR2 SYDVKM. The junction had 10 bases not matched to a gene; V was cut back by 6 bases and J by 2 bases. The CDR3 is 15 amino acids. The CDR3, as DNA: TGTGCCAGCAGAAAAATGACAGGGAGAGCCTACGAGCAGTACTTC. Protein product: CASRKMTGRAYEQYF. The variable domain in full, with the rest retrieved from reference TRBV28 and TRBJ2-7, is DVKVTQSSRYLVKRTGEKVFLECVQDMDHENMFWYRQDPGLGLRLIYFSYDVKMKEKGDIPEGYSVSREKKERFSLILESASTNQTSMYLCASRKMTGRAYEQYFGPGTRLTVT.

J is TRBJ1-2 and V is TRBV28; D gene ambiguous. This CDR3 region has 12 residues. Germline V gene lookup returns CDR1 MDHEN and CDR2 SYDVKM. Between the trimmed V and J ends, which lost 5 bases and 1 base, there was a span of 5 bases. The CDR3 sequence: CASSTSNYGYTF. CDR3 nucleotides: TGTGCCAGCAGTACGAGTAACTATGGCTACACCTTC.

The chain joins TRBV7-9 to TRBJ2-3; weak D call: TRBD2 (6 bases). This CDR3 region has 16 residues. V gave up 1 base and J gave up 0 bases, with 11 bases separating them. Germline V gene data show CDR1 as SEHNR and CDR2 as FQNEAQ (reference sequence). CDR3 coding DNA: TGTGCCAGCAGCTTAGGGGCTAGCGATAGCACAGATACGCAGTATTTT. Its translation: CASSLGASDSTDTQYF. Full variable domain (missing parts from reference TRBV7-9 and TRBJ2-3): DTGVSQNPRHKITKRGQNVTFRCDPISEHNRLYWYRQTLGQGPEFLTYFQNEAQLEKSRLLSDRFSAERPKGSFSTLEIQRTEQGDSAMYLCASSLGASDSTDTQYFGPGTRLTVL.

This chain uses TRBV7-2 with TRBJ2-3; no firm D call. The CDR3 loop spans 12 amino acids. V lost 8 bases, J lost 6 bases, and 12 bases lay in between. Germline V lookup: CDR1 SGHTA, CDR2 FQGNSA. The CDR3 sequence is CASAWVEDTQYF. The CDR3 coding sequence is TGTGCCAGCGCGTGGGTGGAGGATACGCAGTATTTT.

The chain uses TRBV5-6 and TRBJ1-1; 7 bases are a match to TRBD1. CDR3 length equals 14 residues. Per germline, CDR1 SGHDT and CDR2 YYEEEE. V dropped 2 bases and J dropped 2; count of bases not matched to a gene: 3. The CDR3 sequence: CASSFGTVNTEAFF. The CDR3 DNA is TGTGCCAGCAGCTTCGGGACAGTCAACACTGAAGCTTTCTTT.

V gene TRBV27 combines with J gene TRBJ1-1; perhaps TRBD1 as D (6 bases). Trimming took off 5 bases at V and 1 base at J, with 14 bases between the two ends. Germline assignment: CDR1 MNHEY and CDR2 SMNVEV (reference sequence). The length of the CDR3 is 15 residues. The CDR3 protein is CASSPLAGANTEAFF. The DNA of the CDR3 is TGTGCCAGCAGTCCTTTGGCAGGGGCGAACACTGAAGCTTTCTTT.

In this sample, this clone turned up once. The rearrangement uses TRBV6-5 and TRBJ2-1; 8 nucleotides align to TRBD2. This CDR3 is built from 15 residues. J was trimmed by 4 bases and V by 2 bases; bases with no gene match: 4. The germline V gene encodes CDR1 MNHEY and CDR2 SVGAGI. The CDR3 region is CASSYQAGGYNEQFF. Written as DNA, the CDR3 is TGTGCCAGCAGTTACCAGGCGGGAGGTTACAATGAGCAGTTCTTC.

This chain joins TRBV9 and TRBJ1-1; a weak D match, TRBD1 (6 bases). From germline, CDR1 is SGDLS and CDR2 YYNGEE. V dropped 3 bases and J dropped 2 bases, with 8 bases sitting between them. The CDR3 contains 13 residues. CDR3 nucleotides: TGTGCCAGCAGCGCGGACAGCAACACTGAAGCTTTCTTT. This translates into CASSADSNTEAFF. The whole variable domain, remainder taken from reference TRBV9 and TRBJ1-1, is DSGVTQTPKHLITATGQRVTLRCSPRSGDLSVYWYQQSLDQGLQFLIQYYNGEERAKGNILERFSAQQFPDLHSELNLSSLELGDSALYFCASSADSNTEAFFGQGTRLTVV.

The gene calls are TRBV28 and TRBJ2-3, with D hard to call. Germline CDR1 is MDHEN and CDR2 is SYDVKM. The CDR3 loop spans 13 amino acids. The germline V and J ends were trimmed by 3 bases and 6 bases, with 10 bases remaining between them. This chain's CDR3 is CASSFRVGDTQYF. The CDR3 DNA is TGTGCCAGCAGTTTTCGAGTTGGGGATACGCAGTATTTT. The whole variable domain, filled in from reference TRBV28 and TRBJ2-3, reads DVKVTQSSRYLVKRTGEKVFLECVQDMDHENMFWYRQDPGLGLRLIYFSYDVKMKEKGDIPEGYSVSREKKERFSLILESASTNQTSMYLCASSFRVGDTQYFGPGTRLTVL.

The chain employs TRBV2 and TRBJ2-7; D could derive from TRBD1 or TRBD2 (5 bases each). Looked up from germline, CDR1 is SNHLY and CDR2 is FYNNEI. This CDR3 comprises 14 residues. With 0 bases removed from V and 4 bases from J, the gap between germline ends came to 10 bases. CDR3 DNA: TGTGCCAGCAGTGAAGCGCTTGGGGGTTACGAGCAGTACTTC. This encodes CASSEALGGYEQYF. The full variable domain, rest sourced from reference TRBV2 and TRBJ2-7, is EPEVTQTPSHQVTQMGQEVILRCVPISNHLYFYWYRQILGQKVEFLVSFYNNEISEKSEIFDDQFSVERPDGSNFTLKIRSTKLEDSAMYFCASSEALGGYEQYFGPGTRLTVT.

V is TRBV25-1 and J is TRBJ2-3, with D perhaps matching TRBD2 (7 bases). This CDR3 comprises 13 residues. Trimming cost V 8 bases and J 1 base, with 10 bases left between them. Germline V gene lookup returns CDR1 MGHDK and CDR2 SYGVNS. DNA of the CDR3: TGTGCCAGCGGGGGGGCGGGCACAGATACGCAGTATTTT. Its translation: CASGGAGTDTQYF. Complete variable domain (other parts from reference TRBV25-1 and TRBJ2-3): EADIYQTPRYLVIGTGKKITLECSQTMGHDKMYWYQQDPGMELHLIHYSYGVNSTEKGDLSSESTVSRIRTEHFPLTLESARPSHTSQYLCASGGAGTDTQYFGPGTRLTVL.

The CDR3 spells CASSQEITNTEAFF. The CDR3 nucleotides are TGTGCCAGCAGCCAAGAGATCACTAACACTGAAGCTTTCTTT. The chain has TRBV14 and TRBJ1-1; D is unclear. The CDR3 runs to 14 residues. Germline CDR1 and CDR2: SGHDN and FVKESK. V lost 0 bases, J lost 2 bases, and 7 bases lay in between.

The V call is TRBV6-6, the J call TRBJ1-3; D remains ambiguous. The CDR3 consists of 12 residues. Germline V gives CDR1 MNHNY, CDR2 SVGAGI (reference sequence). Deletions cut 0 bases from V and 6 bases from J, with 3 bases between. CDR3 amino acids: CASSYSTNTIYF. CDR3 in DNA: TGTGCCAGCAGTTACTCGACAAACACCATATATTTT.

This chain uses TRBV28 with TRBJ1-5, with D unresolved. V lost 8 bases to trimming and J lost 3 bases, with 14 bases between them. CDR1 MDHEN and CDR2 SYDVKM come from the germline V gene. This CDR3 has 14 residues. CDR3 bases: TGTGCCAGCCGCACCCGGGGTTTCAATCAGCCCCAGCATTTT. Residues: CASRTRGFNQPQHF.

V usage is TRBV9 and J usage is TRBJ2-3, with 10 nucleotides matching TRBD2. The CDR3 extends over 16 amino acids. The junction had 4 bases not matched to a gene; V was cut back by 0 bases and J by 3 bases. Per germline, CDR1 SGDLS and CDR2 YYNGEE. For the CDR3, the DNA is TGTGCCAGCAGCGTAGGGACTAGCGGAGGAACAGATACGCAGTATTTT. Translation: CASSVGTSGGTDTQYF.

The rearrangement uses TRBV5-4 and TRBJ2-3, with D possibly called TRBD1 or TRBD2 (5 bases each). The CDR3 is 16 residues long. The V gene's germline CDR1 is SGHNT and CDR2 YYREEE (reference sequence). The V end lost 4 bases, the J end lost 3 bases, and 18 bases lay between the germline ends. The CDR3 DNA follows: TGTGCCAGCAGCGCAACTACCGGGGCCAAGACAGATACGCAGTATTTT. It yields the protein CASSATTGAKTDTQYF.

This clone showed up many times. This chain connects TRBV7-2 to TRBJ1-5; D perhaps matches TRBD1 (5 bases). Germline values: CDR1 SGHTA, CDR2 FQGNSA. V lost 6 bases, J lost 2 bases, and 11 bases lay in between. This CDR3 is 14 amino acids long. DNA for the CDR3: TGTGCCAGCAGTTCCAGGGTGGGCAATCAGCCCCAGCATTTT. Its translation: CASSSRVGNQPQHF. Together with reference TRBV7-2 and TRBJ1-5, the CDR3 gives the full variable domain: GAGVSQSPSNKVTEKGKDVELRCDPISGHTALYWYRQSLGQGLEFLIYFQGNSAPDKSGLPSDRFSAERTGGSVSTLTIQRTQQEDSAVYLCASSSRVGNQPQHFGDGTRLSIL.

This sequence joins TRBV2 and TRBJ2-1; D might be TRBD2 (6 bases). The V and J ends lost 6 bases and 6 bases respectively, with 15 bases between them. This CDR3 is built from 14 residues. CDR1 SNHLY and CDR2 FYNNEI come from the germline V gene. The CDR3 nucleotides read TGTGCCAGCAGGCGATTAGCGGCCCTCAATGAGCAGTTCTTC. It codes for CASRRLAALNEQFF.

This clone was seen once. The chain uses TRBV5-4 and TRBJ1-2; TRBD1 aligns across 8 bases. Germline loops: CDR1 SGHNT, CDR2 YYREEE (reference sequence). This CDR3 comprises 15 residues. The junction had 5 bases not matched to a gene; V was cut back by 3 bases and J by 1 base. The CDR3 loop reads CASSSPGQGNYGYTF. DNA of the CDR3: TGTGCCAGCAGCTCGCCAGGACAGGGTAACTATGGCTACACCTTC.

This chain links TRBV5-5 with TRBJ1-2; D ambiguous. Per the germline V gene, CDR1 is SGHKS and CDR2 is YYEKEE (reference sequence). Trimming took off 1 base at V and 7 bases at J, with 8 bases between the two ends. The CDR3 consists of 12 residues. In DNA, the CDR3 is TGTGCCAGCAGCTTGCGGGAAGGTGGCTACACCTTC. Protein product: CASSLREGGYTF. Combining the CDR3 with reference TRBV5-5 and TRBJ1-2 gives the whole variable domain DAGVTQSPTHLIKTRGQQVTLRCSPISGHKSVSWYQQVLGQGPQFIFQYYEKEERGRGNFPDRFSARQFPNYSSELNVNALLLGDSALYLCASSLREGGYTFGSGTRLTVV.

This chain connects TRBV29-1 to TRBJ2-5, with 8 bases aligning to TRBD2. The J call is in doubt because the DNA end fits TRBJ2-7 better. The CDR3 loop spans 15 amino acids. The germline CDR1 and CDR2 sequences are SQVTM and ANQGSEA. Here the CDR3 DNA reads TGCAGCGTTGAAGATTCGGGGGGGCTAAGTTACGAGCAGTACTTC. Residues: CSVEDSGGLSYEQYF.

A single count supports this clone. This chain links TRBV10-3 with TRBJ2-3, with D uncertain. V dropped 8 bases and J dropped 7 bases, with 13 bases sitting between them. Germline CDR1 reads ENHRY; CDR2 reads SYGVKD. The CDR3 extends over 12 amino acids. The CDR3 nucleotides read TGTGCCATCGGTCAGCCCCCCCATACGCAGTATTTT. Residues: CAIGQPPHTQYF.

Written as DNA, the CDR3 is TGTGCCAGCAGCCCGTTTAGGGGGCGAGGGAGCACTGAAGCTTTCTTT. The encoded protein is CASSPFRGRGSTEAFF. The chain couples TRBV7-8 to TRBJ1-1; 7 bases fit TRBD1. Trimming cost V 5 bases and J 4 bases; bases outside gene matches: 13. Germline CDR1 is SGHVS and CDR2 is FQNEAQ. The CDR3 length is 16 residues.

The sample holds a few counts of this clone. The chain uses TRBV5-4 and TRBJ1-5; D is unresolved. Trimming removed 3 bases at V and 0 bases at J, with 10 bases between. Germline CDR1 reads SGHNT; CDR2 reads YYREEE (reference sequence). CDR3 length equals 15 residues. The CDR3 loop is CASSSGLGSNQPQHF. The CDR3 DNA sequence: TGTGCCAGCAGCTCCGGACTCGGTAGCAATCAGCCCCAGCATTTT. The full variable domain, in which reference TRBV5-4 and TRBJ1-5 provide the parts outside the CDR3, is ETGVTQSPTHLIKTRGQQVTLRCSSQSGHNTVSWYQQALGQGPQFIFQYYREEENGRGNFPPRFSGLQFPNYSSELNVNALELDDSALYLCASSSGLGSNQPQHFGDGTRLSIL.

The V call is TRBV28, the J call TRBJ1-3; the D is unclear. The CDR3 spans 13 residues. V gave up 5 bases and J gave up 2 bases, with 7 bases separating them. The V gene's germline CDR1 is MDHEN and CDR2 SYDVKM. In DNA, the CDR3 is TGTGCCAGCAGTCTCGGTGCTGGAAACACCATATATTTT. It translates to CASSLGAGNTIYF.

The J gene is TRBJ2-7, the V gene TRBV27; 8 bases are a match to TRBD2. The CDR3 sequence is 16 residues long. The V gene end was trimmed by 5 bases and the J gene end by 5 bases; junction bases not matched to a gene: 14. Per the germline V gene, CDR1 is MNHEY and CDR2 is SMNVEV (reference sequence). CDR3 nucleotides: TGTGCCAGCAGTCAAAGGCCTTGGTCGGGAGGGCACGAGCAGTACTTC. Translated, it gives CASSQRPWSGGHEQYF.

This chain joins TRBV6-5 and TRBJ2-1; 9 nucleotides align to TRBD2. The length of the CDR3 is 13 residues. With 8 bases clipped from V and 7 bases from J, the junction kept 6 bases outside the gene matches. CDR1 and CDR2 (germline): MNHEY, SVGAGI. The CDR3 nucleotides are TGTGCCAGCGAGCGTAGCGGGAGTAATGAGCAGTTCTTC. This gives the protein CASERSGSNEQFF.

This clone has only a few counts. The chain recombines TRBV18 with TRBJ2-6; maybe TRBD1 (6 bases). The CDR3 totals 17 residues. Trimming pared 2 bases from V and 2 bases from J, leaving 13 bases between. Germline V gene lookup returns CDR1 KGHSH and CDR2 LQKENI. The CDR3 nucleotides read TGTGCCAGCTCACCAGGGGGCGCCGGTACTGGGGCCAACGTCCTGACTTTC. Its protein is CASSPGGAGTGANVLTF.

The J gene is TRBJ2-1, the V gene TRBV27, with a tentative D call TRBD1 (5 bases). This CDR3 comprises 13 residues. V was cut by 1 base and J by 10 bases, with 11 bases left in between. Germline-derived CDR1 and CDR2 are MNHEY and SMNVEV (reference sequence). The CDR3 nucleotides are TGTGCCAGCAGTTTATTTCAGGGCCGGGAGCAGTTCTTC. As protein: CASSLFQGREQFF.